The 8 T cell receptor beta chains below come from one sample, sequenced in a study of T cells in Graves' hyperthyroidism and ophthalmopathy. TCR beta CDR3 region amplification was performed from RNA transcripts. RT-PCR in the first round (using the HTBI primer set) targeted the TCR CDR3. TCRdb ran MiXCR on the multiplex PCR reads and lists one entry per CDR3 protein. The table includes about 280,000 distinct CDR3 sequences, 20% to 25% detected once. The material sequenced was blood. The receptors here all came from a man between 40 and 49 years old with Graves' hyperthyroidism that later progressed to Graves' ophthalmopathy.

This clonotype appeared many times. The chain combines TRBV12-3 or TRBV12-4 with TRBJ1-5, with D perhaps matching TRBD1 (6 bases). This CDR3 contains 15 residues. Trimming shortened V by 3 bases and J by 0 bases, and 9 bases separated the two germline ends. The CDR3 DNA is TGTGCCAGCAGTTTCGGGGGACATAGCAATCAGCCCCAGCATTTT. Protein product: CASSFGGHSNQPQHF.

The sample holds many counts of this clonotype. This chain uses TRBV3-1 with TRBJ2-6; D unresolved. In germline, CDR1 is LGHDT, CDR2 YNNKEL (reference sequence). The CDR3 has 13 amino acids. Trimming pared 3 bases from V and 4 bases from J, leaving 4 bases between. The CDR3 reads CASSQGGANVLTF. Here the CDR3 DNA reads TGTGCCAGCAGCCAGGGAGGGGCCAACGTCCTGACTTTC.

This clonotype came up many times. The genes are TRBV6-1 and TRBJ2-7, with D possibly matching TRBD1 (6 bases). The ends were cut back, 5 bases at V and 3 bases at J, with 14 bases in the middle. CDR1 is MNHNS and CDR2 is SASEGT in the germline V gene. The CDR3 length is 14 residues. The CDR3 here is CASSPGTSDYEQYF. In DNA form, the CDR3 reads TGTGCCAGCAGTCCCGGGACATCCGACTACGAGCAGTACTTC.

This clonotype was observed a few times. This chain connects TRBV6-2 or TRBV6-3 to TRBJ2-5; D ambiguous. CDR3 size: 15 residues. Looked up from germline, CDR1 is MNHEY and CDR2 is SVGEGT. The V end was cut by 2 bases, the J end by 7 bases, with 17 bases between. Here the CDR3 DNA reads TGTGCCAGCAGTTACCTCCCCTTTTCAACGGGGACCCAGTACTTC. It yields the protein CASSYLPFSTGTQYF.

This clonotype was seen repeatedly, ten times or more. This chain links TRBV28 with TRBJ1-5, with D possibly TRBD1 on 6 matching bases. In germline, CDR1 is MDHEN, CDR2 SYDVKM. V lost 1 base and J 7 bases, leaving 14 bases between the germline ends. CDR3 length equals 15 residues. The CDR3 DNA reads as TGTGCCAGCAGTTTATTAATTACGGGGGGCCAGCCCCAGCATTTT. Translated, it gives CASSLLITGGQPQHF.

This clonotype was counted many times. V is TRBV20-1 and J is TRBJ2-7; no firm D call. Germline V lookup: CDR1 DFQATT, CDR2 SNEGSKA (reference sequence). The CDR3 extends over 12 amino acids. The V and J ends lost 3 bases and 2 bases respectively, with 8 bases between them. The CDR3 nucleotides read TGCAGTGCTAGTTTAAGCCCCTACGAGCAGTACTTC. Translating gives CSASLSPYEQYF.

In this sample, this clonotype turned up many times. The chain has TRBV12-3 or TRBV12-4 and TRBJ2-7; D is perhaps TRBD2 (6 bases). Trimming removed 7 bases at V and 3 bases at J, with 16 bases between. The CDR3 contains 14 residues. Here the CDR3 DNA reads TGTGCCAGCACTAGGGGACTTTCTGACTACGAGCAGTACTTC. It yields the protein CASTRGLSDYEQYF.

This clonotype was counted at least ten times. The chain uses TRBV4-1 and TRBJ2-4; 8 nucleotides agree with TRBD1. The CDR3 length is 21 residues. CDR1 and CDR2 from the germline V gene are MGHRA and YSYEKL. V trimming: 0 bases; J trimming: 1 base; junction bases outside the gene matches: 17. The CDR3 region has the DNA TGCGCCAGCAGCCAAGACAACCGGGACAGGTTAATATATAGGGCCAAAAACATTCAGTACTTC. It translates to CASSQDNRDRLIYRAKNIQYF.